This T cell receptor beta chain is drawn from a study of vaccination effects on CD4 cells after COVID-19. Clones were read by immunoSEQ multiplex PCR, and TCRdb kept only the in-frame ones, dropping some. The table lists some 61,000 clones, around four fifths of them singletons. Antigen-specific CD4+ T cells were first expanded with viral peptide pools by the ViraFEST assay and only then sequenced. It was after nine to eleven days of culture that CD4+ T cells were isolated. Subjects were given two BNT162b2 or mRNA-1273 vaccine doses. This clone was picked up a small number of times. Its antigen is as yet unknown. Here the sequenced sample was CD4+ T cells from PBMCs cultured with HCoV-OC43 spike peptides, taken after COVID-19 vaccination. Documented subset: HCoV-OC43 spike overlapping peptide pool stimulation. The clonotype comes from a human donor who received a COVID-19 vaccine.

For the CDR3, the DNA is TGTGCCAGCAGTTATGGGCCCGGGTACGGTGCTTCACCCCTCCACTTT. Residues: CASSYGPGYGASPLHF. This chain uses TRBV6-5 with TRBJ1-6; D is uncertain. Germline V gives CDR1 MNHEY, CDR2 SVGAGI. V was trimmed by 3 bases and J by 9 bases, leaving 18 bases between them. The CDR3 is made up of 16 amino acids.